Shown below are 15 T cell receptor beta chains from a single sample sequenced in a study of cytomegalovirus exposure and HLA in healthy donors. Some clones are missing from TCRdb's copy, which holds only in-frame ones; the method was immunoSEQ multiplex PCR. Of a few hundred thousand clones listed, 70% to 90% are singletons. Material: PBMCs. The origin of the receptors is a woman between 18 and 30 years old in good health and CMV-seronegative.

V is TRBV6-6 and J is TRBJ2-7; perhaps TRBD1 as D (6 bases). The CDR3 has 15 amino acids. The germline gives CDR1 MNHNY, CDR2 SVGAGI (reference sequence). Trimming pared 4 bases from V and 4 bases from J, leaving 17 bases between. CDR3 in DNA: TGTGCCAGCAGTTCCCGGGGACAAACTCCGTACGAGCAGTACTTC. This translates into CASSSRGQTPYEQYF.

The CDR3 loop reads CASRRGTVPTDEQFF. The CDR3 bases are TGTGCCAGCAGGCGTGGGACTGTCCCCACCGATGAGCAGTTCTTC. The V call is TRBV7-3, the J call TRBJ2-1; D may be TRBD2 (6 bases). Germline V gene sequence: CDR1 SGHTA, CDR2 FQGTGA. V shed 6 bases and J shed 8 bases, with 20 bases lying between them. CDR3 length: 15 residues.

The gene calls are TRBV7-8 and TRBJ1-4, with D uncertain. The CDR3 extends over 15 amino acids. Germline V gives CDR1 SGHVS, CDR2 FQNEAQ. V lost 1 base and J 7 bases, leaving 13 bases between the germline ends. The CDR3 nucleotides read TGTGCCAGCAGCTTAGGTCGCTCCACGGGTGAAAAACTGTTTTTT. Translating gives CASSLGRSTGEKLFF.

The rearrangement links TRBV10-3 to TRBJ1-5, with TRBD1 as a possible D gene (6 bases). CDR1 and CDR2 from the germline V gene are ENHRY and SYGVKD. The V end lost 2 bases, the J end lost 9 bases, and 17 bases lay between the germline ends. The CDR3 extends over 15 amino acids. The CDR3 DNA follows: TGTGCCATCAGTGAGCAAGGGGGGGGAGATGGGCCCCAGCATTTT. This codes for CAISEQGGGDGPQHF.

This chain joins TRBV7-2 and TRBJ2-5, with D perhaps matching TRBD1 (6 bases). V lost 5 bases, J lost 5 bases, and 12 bases lay in between. There are 13 residues in the CDR3. CDR1 and CDR2 from the germline V gene are SGHTA and FQGNSA. DNA for the CDR3: TGTGCCAGCAGCAAACAGGGACGGGAGACCCAGTACTTC. Its protein product is CASSKQGRETQYF.

Only one count was recorded for this clone. The rearrangement joins TRBV5-4 to TRBJ1-4; the D gene is possibly TRBD1 (6 bases). This CDR3 is 12 amino acids long. The germline CDR1 and CDR2 sequences are SGHNT and YYREEE (reference sequence). Trimming removed 4 bases from V and 13 bases from J, with 14 bases in between. The CDR3 sequence: CASSLDSQGLFF. For the CDR3, the DNA is TGTGCCAGCAGCCTGGACAGTCAAGGACTGTTTTTT.

This clone was found a few times. V and J are TRBV4-3 and TRBJ2-7, with D uncertain. CDR3 length: 14 residues. Deletions cut 0 bases from V and 3 bases from J, with 9 bases between. Germline CDR1 reads LGHNA; CDR2 reads YSLEER. CDR3 in amino acids: CASSQDAQVYEQYF. The CDR3 DNA follows: TGCGCCAGCAGCCAAGACGCGCAGGTCTACGAGCAGTACTTC.

This clone was detected a few times. V usage is TRBV28 and J usage is TRBJ1-2; the match to TRBD1 covers 7 bases. V was pared by 6 bases and J by 1 base, with 8 bases of the junction left unmatched. The CDR3 runs 15 residues. Germline V gene data show CDR1 as MDHEN and CDR2 as SYDVKM. CDR3 coding DNA: TGTGCCAGCAGATCCCAGGACAGGAATAACTATGGCTACACCTTC. This codes for CASRSQDRNNYGYTF.

V usage is TRBV5-6 and J usage is TRBJ2-5; 8 bases are shared with TRBD2. The germline CDR1 and CDR2 sequences are SGHDT and YYEEEE. This CDR3 is 15 amino acids long. V was pared by 1 base and J by 1 base, with 3 bases of the junction left unmatched. The CDR3 loop is CASSLWAGGQETQYF. CDR3 sequence (DNA): TGTGCCAGCAGCTTGTGGGCGGGGGGCCAAGAGACCCAGTACTTC.

CDR3 coding DNA: TGTGCCACCAGCGTTTCTACTGGAAACACCATATATTTT. Its protein is CATSVSTGNTIYF. This chain joins TRBV15 and TRBJ1-3; D gene uncertain. The CDR3 is made up of 13 amino acids. Germline lookup yields CDR1 LNHNV and CDR2 YYDKDF (reference sequence). V lost 5 bases and J lost 2, with 7 bases in between.

The V gene is TRBV19, the J gene TRBJ1-1, with TRBD1 as a possible D gene (5 bases). The germline V and J ends were trimmed by 6 bases and 5 bases, with 13 bases remaining between them. The CDR3 is made up of 13 amino acids. Per germline, CDR1 LNHDA and CDR2 SQIVND (reference sequence). The CDR3, as DNA: TGTGCCAGTAGGGGGCAAGTACTAACTGAAGCTTTCTTT. This sequence encodes CASRGQVLTEAFF. Together with reference TRBV19 and TRBJ1-1, the CDR3 gives the full variable domain: DGGITQSPKYLFRKEGQNVTLSCEQNLNHDAMYWYRQDPGQGLRLIYYSQIVNDFQKGDIAEGYSVSREKKESFPLTVTSAQKNPTAFYLCASRGQVLTEAFFGQGTRLTVV.

This clone was counted only a few times. V gene TRBV27 combines with J gene TRBJ2-1, with D possibly being TRBD1 (6 bases). This CDR3 spans 14 amino acids. V gave up 5 bases and J gave up 8 bases, with 16 bases separating them. Looked up from germline, CDR1 is MNHEY and CDR2 is SMNVEV (reference sequence). The CDR3 loop reads CASSGQEGHHEQFF. DNA for the CDR3: TGTGCCAGCAGTGGACAAGAGGGACATCATGAGCAGTTCTTC.

This clone was observed once. This chain links TRBV11-2 with TRBJ1-5; 11 bases fit TRBD1. V shed 1 base and J 5 bases; nucleotides not matched to a gene: 1. The CDR3 runs 15 residues. The V gene's germline CDR1 is SGHAT and CDR2 FQNNGV. The CDR3 is CASSLGTGGYQPQHF. CDR3 nucleotides: TGTGCCAGCAGCTTAGGGACAGGGGGCTATCAGCCCCAGCATTTT.

The rearrangement uses TRBV27 and TRBJ1-4; D unclear. The CDR3 totals 13 residues. Trimming removed 4 bases at V and 8 bases at J, with 11 bases between. The germline V gene encodes CDR1 MNHEY and CDR2 SMNVEV (reference sequence). The CDR3 sequence is CASSWRAGEKLFF. CDR3 bases: TGTGCCAGCAGTTGGAGGGCCGGAGAAAAACTGTTTTTT.

The chain has TRBV7-9 and TRBJ2-1; 12 bases are a match to TRBD2. CDR1 and CDR2 from the germline V gene are SEHNR and FQNEAQ (reference sequence). Trimming removed 6 bases from V and 9 bases from J; junction bases left unmatched: 15. The CDR3 is 17 amino acids. The CDR3 loop is CASSHPTGTSGLVEQFF. CDR3 coding DNA: TGTGCCAGCAGTCACCCCACCGGGACTAGCGGGTTGGTTGAGCAGTTCTTC.